Below are 13 T cell receptor beta chains sequenced from a single sample in a study of blood T cell repertoires in COVID-19. Sequencing used immunoSEQ multiplex PCR; TCRdb keeps in-frame clones, though not all of them. The sample has over 45,000 clones; around four fifths are singletons. Sequencing was done on a sample of peripheral blood. The receptors derive from a woman between 50 and 59 years old with active or convalescent COVID-19.

The rearrangement uses TRBV2 and TRBJ2-5, with D hard to call. Germline V gene lookup returns CDR1 SNHLY and CDR2 FYNNEI. The CDR3 runs to 12 residues. V was shortened by 6 bases and J by 2 bases, with 7 bases between the two germline ends. CDR3 bases: TGTGCCAGCAGCCCAGGACAAGAGACCCAGTACTTC. This sequence encodes CASSPGQETQYF. Together with reference TRBV2 and TRBJ2-5, the CDR3 gives the full variable domain: EPEVTQTPSHQVTQMGQEVILRCVPISNHLYFYWYRQILGQKVEFLVSFYNNEISEKSEIFDDQFSVERPDGSNFTLKIRSTKLEDSAMYFCASSPGQETQYFGPGTRLLVL.

The genes are TRBV2 and TRBJ2-7; TRBD2 aligns across 7 bases. This CDR3 region has 12 residues. The germline CDR1 and CDR2 sequences are SNHLY and FYNNEI. V was pared by 7 bases and J by 2 bases, with 2 bases of the junction left unmatched. The CDR3 protein is CASIAGAYEQYF. Here the CDR3 DNA reads TGTGCCAGCATAGCGGGCGCCTACGAGCAGTACTTC.

DNA of the CDR3: TGTGCCAGCAGCTACGACACAACCCTCCACTTT. This encodes CASSYDTTLHF. The chain combines TRBV7-9 with TRBJ1-6; D is unresolved. CDR1 and CDR2 (germline): SEHNR, FQNEAQ (reference sequence). V lost 4 bases to trimming and J lost 14 bases, with 9 bases between them. The CDR3 has 11 amino acids.

This clone came up many times. The chain combines TRBV6-2 or TRBV6-3 with TRBJ2-1; a weak D match, TRBD1 (6 bases). This CDR3 has 13 amino acids. V lost 5 bases, J lost 8 bases, and 13 bases lay in between. Germline CDR1 and CDR2: MNHEY and SVGEGT. In nucleotides, the CDR3 is TGTGCCAGCAGTAAACCTCAGGGGTATGAGCAGTTCTTC. Translated, it gives CASSKPQGYEQFF.

The rearrangement joins TRBV24-1 to TRBJ2-7; TRBD1 is a possible D gene (5 bases). Germline assignment: CDR1 KGHDR and CDR2 SFDVKD. The CDR3 spans 14 residues. Trimming pared 6 bases from V and 2 bases from J, leaving 13 bases between. CDR3 nucleotides: TGTGCCACCAGTTCTTATGACAGAGCCTACGAGCAGTACTTC. It codes for CATSSYDRAYEQYF.

The J gene is TRBJ2-1, the V gene TRBV18; 13 bases line up with TRBD2. With V trimmed by 4 bases and J by 6 bases, 3 bases remained unmatched. CDR3 size: 15 residues. In germline, CDR1 is KGHSH, CDR2 LQKENI. The CDR3 coding sequence is TGTGCCAGCTCACGGGGGACTAGCGGGACCAATGAGCAGTTCTTC. Its translation is CASSRGTSGTNEQFF.

This clone has just one count. The chain is built from TRBV7-2 and TRBJ2-2; 13 bases are a match to TRBD2. Germline values: CDR1 SGHTA, CDR2 FQGNSA. The CDR3 contains 16 residues. V lost 5 bases and J lost 7; bases outside the gene matches: 7. The CDR3 sequence is CASSLTSGRASGELFF. For the CDR3, the DNA is TGTGCCAGCAGCCTTACTAGCGGGAGGGCCAGCGGGGAGCTGTTTTTT.

This chain joins TRBV2 and TRBJ2-5, with TRBD2 as a possible D gene (5 bases). The CDR3 sequence is 13 residues long. Germline CDR1 and CDR2: SNHLY and FYNNEI. Trimming removed 4 bases at V and 5 bases at J, with 11 bases between. CDR3 amino acids: CASSVVPGETQYF. CDR3 coding DNA: TGTGCCAGCAGTGTTGTCCCGGGGGAGACCCAGTACTTC. Drawing the rest from reference TRBV2 and TRBJ2-5, the complete variable domain is EPEVTQTPSHQVTQMGQEVILRCVPISNHLYFYWYRQILGQKVEFLVSFYNNEISEKSEIFDDQFSVERPDGSNFTLKIRSTKLEDSAMYFCASSVVPGETQYFGPGTRLLVL.

This clone was observed a handful of times. The V call is TRBV19, the J call TRBJ2-7; 8 bases match TRBD1. J gave up 6 bases and V 2 bases, and 9 bases lay outside the gene matches. The germline V gene encodes CDR1 LNHDA and CDR2 SQIVND (reference sequence). The CDR3 length is 15 residues. CDR3 nucleotides: TGTGCCAGTAGTATAAAATCGGGACAGGTCTCCGAGCAGTACTTC. Translating it yields CASSIKSGQVSEQYF.

The rearrangement links TRBV20-1 to TRBJ2-7; TRBD2 aligns across 8 bases. V was pared by 3 bases and J by 7 bases, with 5 bases of the junction left unmatched. The germline gives CDR1 DFQATT, CDR2 SNEGSKA (reference sequence). The CDR3 has 12 amino acids. The CDR3 DNA is TGCAGTGCTAGTGACGGGAGGGGAGAGCAGTACTTC. Translating gives CSASDGRGEQYF.

This rearrangement joins TRBV19 to TRBJ2-5, with D possibly TRBD1 on 6 matching bases. The CDR3 runs to 12 residues. V was shortened by 7 bases and J by 2 bases, with 8 bases between the two germline ends. Per the germline V gene, CDR1 is LNHDA and CDR2 is SQIVND (reference sequence). Here the CDR3 DNA reads TGTGCCAGTAAAGGACAGCAAGAGACCCAGTACTTC. Translation: CASKGQQETQYF.

The chain is built from TRBV30 and TRBJ2-2, with D maybe TRBD2 (6 bases). Trimming took 2 bases from V and 1 from J, leaving 11 bases between them. The CDR3 has 15 amino acids. Germline CDR1 is GTSNPN and CDR2 is SVGIG (reference sequence). CDR3 sequence reads: CAWSRGLLNTGELFF. The CDR3 DNA reads TGTGCCTGGAGTAGGGGACTGCTGAACACCGGGGAGCTGTTTTTT.

This sequence joins TRBV6-1 and TRBJ1-2; D is perhaps TRBD1 (5 bases). Germline CDR1 is MNHNS and CDR2 is SASEGT. CDR3 length: 15 residues. The V end lost 1 base, the J end lost 4 bases, and 13 bases lay between the germline ends. The CDR3 DNA sequence: TGTGCCAGCAGTGAAGATGCAGGGCGAACCTATGGCTACACCTTC. Translated, it gives CASSEDAGRTYGYTF.